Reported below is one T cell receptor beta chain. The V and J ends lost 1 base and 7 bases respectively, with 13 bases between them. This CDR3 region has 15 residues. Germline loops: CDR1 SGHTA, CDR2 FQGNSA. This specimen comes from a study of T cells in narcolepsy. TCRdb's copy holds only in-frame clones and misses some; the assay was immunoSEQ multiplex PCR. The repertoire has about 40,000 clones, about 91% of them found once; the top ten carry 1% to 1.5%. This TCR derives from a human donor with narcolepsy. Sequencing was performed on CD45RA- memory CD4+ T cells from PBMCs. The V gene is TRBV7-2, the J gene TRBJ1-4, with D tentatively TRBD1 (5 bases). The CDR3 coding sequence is TGTGCCAGCAGCTTAGGAGCAGGGAAGGGTGAAAAACTGTTTTTT. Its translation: CASSLGAGKGEKLFF.